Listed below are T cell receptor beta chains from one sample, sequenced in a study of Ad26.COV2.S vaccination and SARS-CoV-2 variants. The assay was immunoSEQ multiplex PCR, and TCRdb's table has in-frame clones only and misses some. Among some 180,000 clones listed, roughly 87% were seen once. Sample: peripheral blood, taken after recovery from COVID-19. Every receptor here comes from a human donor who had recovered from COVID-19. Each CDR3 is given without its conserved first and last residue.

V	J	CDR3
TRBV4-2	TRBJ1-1	ASSQWATNTEAF
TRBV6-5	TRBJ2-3	ASSYSKTGGTDTQY
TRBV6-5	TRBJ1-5	ASSARDRNQPQH
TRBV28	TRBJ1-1	ASRGARAKVGTVGTEAF
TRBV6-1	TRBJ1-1	ASSEYHRGRARGLDLNTEAF
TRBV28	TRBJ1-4	ASSLGISGEKLF
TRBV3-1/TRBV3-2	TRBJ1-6	ASSQTGAYNSPLH
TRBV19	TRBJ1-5	ASSIGQGWH
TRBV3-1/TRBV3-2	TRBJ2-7	ASSRGSVERYEQY
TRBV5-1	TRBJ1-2	ASRVFLSGGDYGYT
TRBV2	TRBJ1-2	ASRRDRGNYGYT
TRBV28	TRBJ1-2	ASSLGRGGNYGYT
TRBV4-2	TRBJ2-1	ASSQDGASGGGQF
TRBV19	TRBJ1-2	ASTLHRGSYGYT
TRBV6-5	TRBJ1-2	ASSLTSTGGYGYT
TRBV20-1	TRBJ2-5	SDSGQETQY
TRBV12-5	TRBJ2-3	ASANPQGPDTQY
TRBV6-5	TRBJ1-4	ASRVMEEGNEKLF
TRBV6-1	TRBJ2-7	ASSEVGGPRSDEQY
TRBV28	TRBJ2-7	ASSFVSTGAEQY
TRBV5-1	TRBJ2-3	ASSEGGTDTQY
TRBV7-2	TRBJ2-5	ASSLAVGPATQY
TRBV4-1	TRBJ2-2	ASSRGQAGELF
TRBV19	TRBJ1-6	ASSGTVKSSPLH
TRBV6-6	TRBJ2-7	ASSRSGTPNPYEQY
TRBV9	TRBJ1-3	ASSADYLGNTIY
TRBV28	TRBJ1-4	ASRERGGKLF
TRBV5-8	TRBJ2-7	ASSLIGRREQV
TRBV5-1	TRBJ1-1	ASSTEGVRTEAF
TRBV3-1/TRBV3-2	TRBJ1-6	ASSREGADSPLH
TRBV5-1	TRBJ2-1	ASSLNLAGGPADEQF
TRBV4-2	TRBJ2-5	ASSPTGAPYQETQY
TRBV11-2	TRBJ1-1	ASSFGQGLRSAEAF
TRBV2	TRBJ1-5	ASSLTGQMQPQH
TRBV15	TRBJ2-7	ATSRDEGSAYEQY
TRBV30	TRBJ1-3	AWSVLIGNTIY
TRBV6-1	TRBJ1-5	ASSEERSAGH
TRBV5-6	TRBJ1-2	ASTRGSVRYGYT
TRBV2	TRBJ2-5	ASSESSSRVGETQY
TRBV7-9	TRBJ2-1	ASSPPTSGRANEQF
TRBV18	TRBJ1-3	ASSPNGAKTGVEEDSGNTIY
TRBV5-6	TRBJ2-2	ASRPTGGGELF
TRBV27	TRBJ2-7	ASSLVVGQNYEQY
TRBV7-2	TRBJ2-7	ASSSNSGSPYEQY
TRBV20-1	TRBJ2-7	SASGTGELYEQY
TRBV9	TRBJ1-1	ASSVGGITNTEAF
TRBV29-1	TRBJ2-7	SAGTGEQY
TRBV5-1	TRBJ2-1	ASSLTLAGGISNEQF
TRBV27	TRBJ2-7	ASSLGRTRQGSEQY
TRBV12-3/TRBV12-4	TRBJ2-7	ASSFLGIYEQY
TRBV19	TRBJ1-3	ASTQGNTIY